This TCR beta chain was identified in a study of identical twins. TCRdb itself ran the 5' RACE reads through MiXCR, one entry per CDR3 protein. The data show a few hundred thousand distinct CDR3 sequences, roughly 13% seen once. Study results and limitations: Where out-of-frame alpha sequences were twin-shared, they showed excess low generation probability. Analyses based on zero insertions could be partly confounded by invariant MAIT and iNKT cells.

The CDR3 runs 17 residues. J lost 1 base, V lost 0 bases, and 8 bases had no gene match. Germline V gene data show CDR1 as SQVTM and CDR2 as ANQGSEA. On this clonotype: Its specificity is not known.

The same specimen was also included in a second study, on yellow fever vaccine responses in identical twins.

J is TRBJ2-1 and V is TRBV29-1, with TRBD1 identical over 8 bases. The source is a woman aged 18-29 years in good health. The sequenced sample was memory (CD45RO+) T cells sorted from blood. CDR3 nucleotide sequence: TGCAGCGTTGAAGAGTTCAGGGGGCTTCGTTCCTACAATGAGCAGTTCTTC. As protein: CSVEEFRGLRSYNEQFF.